A single sample gave rise to the 10 T cell receptor beta chains below, sequenced in a study of T cell repertoires in cytomegalovirus infection. Each CDR3 protein is one row after TCRdb ran MiXCR on the reads. This sample has approximately 1,000,000 distinct CDR3 sequences, with around a third found just once. No cognate antigen is known for these TCRs. Specimen: cultured CD8+ T cells from PBMCs, collected from culture after CMV antigen stimulation. The receptors were gathered from a human donor in good health (CMV status not recorded). Some clones in this sample may be carry-over from other donors' samples.

This clonotype has ten or more counts. V gene TRBV28 combines with J gene TRBJ1-1; no clear D gene. The CDR3 has 13 amino acids. CDR1 is MDHEN and CDR2 is SYDVKM in the germline V gene. The ends were cut back, 7 bases at V and 2 bases at J, with 11 bases in the middle. This chain's CDR3 is CASMAVVNTEAFF. The CDR3 region has the DNA TGTGCCAGCATGGCGGTCGTCAACACTGAAGCTTTCTTT. The full variable domain, with the rest looked up from reference TRBV28 and TRBJ1-1, is DVKVTQSSRYLVKRTGEKVFLECVQDMDHENMFWYRQDPGLGLRLIYFSYDVKMKEKGDIPEGYSVSREKKERFSLILESASTNQTSMYLCASMAVVNTEAFFGQGTRLTVV.

The table lists this clonotype with many counts. V and J are TRBV6-9 and TRBJ1-1; 9 nucleotides agree with TRBD1. The junction had 10 bases not matched to a gene; V was cut back by 2 bases and J by 0 bases. Germline V lookup: CDR1 MNHGY, CDR2 SVAAGI. This CDR3 spans 18 amino acids. CDR3 region: CASSYPPGQGTMNTEAFF. The DNA of the CDR3 is TGTGCCAGCAGTTATCCCCCGGGACAGGGAACCATGAACACTGAAGCTTTCTTT.

J is TRBJ1-4 and V is TRBV7-9; D might be TRBD1 (5 bases). This CDR3 spans 14 amino acids. The germline V gene encodes CDR1 SEHNR and CDR2 FQNEAQ (reference sequence). Trimming shortened V by 2 bases and J by 7 bases, and 11 bases separated the two germline ends. CDR3 bases: TGTGCCAGCAGCTTATCCGGGGCGCGTGAAAAACTGTTTTTT. This sequence encodes CASSLSGAREKLFF. The full variable domain, its missing parts supplied by reference TRBV7-9 and TRBJ1-4, is DTGVSQNPRHKITKRGQNVTFRCDPISEHNRLYWYRQTLGQGPEFLTYFQNEAQLEKSRLLSDRFSAERPKGSFSTLEIQRTEQGDSAMYLCASSLSGAREKLFFGSGTQLSVL.

This clonotype has a handful of counts. The chain is built from TRBV2 and TRBJ2-1; TRBD1 is a possible D gene (6 bases). Germline CDR1 is SNHLY and CDR2 is FYNNEI. Trimming shortened V by 5 bases and J by 8 bases, and 13 bases separated the two germline ends. The CDR3 length is 13 residues. The CDR3 nucleotides are TGTGCCAGCAGTTGGCCAGGGGTCCATGAGCAGTTCTTC. This translates into CASSWPGVHEQFF.

This rearrangement joins TRBV12-3 or TRBV12-4 to TRBJ2-5, with D perhaps being TRBD1 or TRBD2 (5 bases each). The CDR3 loop spans 13 amino acids. With 10 bases removed from V and 1 base from J, the gap between germline ends came to 13 bases. CDR3 loop: CATRPGTQETQYF. CDR3 nucleotides: TGTGCCACCCGTCCCGGGACCCAAGAGACCCAGTACTTC.

This clonotype has only a few counts. The chain carries TRBV7-6 and TRBJ1-3, with D perhaps TRBD1 (5 bases). This CDR3 is 15 amino acids long. V was shortened by 6 bases and J by 4 bases, with 16 bases between the two germline ends. Per germline, CDR1 SGHVS and CDR2 FNYEAQ. In DNA, the CDR3 is TGTGCCAGCAGTCCCCTTAGTGGGGCCGGAAACACCATATATTTT. Its protein is CASSPLSGAGNTIYF.

The chain employs TRBV6-5 and TRBJ2-7, with 7 bases matching TRBD1. The CDR3 spans 14 residues. Germline trimming cut 5 bases from V and 6 bases from J; bases unmatched to any gene: 10. Per the germline V gene, CDR1 is MNHEY and CDR2 is SVGAGI. The CDR3 nucleotides are TGTGCCAGCAGTGCCCGACAGGGTTCTGTCGAGCAGTACTTC. The encoded protein is CASSARQGSVEQYF.

This chain links TRBV7-6 with TRBJ1-1; D is unclear. This CDR3 has 14 residues. Germline V gene lookup returns CDR1 SGHVS and CDR2 FNYEAQ. The ends were cut back, 5 bases at V and 2 bases at J, with 12 bases in the middle. The CDR3 coding sequence is TGTGCCAGCAGCCCGAAATTAGGAAACACTGAAGCTTTCTTT. Translating it yields CASSPKLGNTEAFF.

Relative to its sample, this clonotype is medium-sized. This sequence joins TRBV7-6 and TRBJ2-2, with TRBD2 identical over 7 bases. With V trimmed by 3 bases and J by 1 base, 2 bases remained unmatched. The CDR3 length is 15 residues. Germline V gene lookup returns CDR1 SGHVS and CDR2 FNYEAQ. The CDR3 coding sequence is TGTGCCAGCAGCTTGGGCGGGGGGAACACCGGGGAGCTGTTTTTT. Translation: CASSLGGGNTGELFF.

Comment on this clonotype: Germline is not matched at one junction end, which may reflect a read error. The gene calls are TRBV12-3 or TRBV12-4 and TRBJ1-1; no clear D. The CDR3 runs to 14 residues. The CDR3 bases are TGTGCCAACAGTTTAGCGTTGTCACACACTGAAGCTTTCTTT. This encodes CANSLALSHTEAFF.